One sample yielded the 23 T cell receptor beta chains listed below, sequenced in a study of blood T cell repertoires in COVID-19 (dated by TCRdb to 2020 to 2022). The library was prepared using the immunoSEQ multiplex PCR assay. TCRdb limited this immuneACCESS table to in-frame rearrangements with V and J called. A share of clones is missing; checked studies link under half to unresolved V genes, and the rest is unexplained. The sample table lists some 360,000 clones, more than 70% of them with a count of one. The top ten clones comprise around 4% of the sample. Sequenced: peripheral blood. The source is a woman aged 55-69 years with COVID-19, enrolled during active disease.

The chain has TRBV7-3 and TRBJ2-6; 8 positions match TRBD2. The CDR3 consists of 18 residues. CDR1 is SGHTA and CDR2 is FQGTGA in the germline V gene. The V gene end was trimmed by 1 base and the J gene end by 0 bases; junction bases not matched to a gene: 5. This chain's CDR3 is CASSLMGAGASGANVLTF. Here the CDR3 DNA reads TGTGCCAGCAGCTTAATGGGAGCGGGGGCCTCTGGGGCCAACGTCCTGACTTTC. The full variable domain, in which reference TRBV7-3 and TRBJ2-6 provide the parts outside the CDR3, is GAGVSQTPSNKVTEKGKYVELRCDPISGHTALYWYRQSLGQGPEFLIYFQGTGAADDSGLPNDRFFAVRPEGSVSTLKIQRTERGDSAVYLCASSLMGAGASGANVLTFGAGSRLTVL.

The chain has TRBV5-5 and TRBJ2-7; 10 bases fit TRBD1. The V segment lost 4 bases and the J segment 5 bases; nucleotides outside the gene matches: 12. CDR1 is SGHKS, CDR2 YYEKEE, per germline (reference sequence). The CDR3 extends over 16 amino acids. The CDR3 nucleotides read TGTGCCAGCAGCCCCCGCTCCGGGACAGGGGTACACGAGCAGTACTTC. This sequence encodes CASSPRSGTGVHEQYF.

The chain joins TRBV6-5 to TRBJ1-1, with D possibly TRBD1 on 5 matching bases. This CDR3 spans 15 amino acids. CDR1 and CDR2 from the germline V gene are MNHEY and SVGAGI. Trimming took off 9 bases at V and 0 bases at J, with 17 bases between the two ends. For the CDR3, the DNA is TGTGCCAGTATGACAGTCGTTTCAATGAACACTGAAGCTTTCTTT. This gives the protein CASMTVVSMNTEAFF.

The rearrangement joins TRBV6-2 or TRBV6-3 to TRBJ1-6; D is unresolved. The V end was cut by 5 bases, the J end by 4 bases, with 12 bases between. Germline values: CDR1 MNHEY, CDR2 SVGEGT. This CDR3 is built from 15 residues. The CDR3 DNA sequence: TGTGCCAGCAGTACAACGGGATTTTATAATTCACCCCTCCACTTT. Translating it yields CASSTTGFYNSPLHF.

On this clone: Different DNA sequences within this sample yield the same CDR3. This chain connects TRBV7-2 to TRBJ2-5; 8 bases agree with TRBD2. The CDR3 totals 14 residues. J gave up 5 bases and V 0 bases, and 2 bases lay outside the gene matches. Looked up from germline, CDR1 is SGHTA and CDR2 is FQGNSA. CDR3 residues: CASSLAGGGETQYF. CDR3 nucleotide sequence: TGTGCCAGCAGCTTAGCCGGGGGGGGTGAGACCCAGTACTTC.

The J gene is TRBJ1-2, the V gene TRBV2; 9 bases fit TRBD1. In germline, CDR1 is SNHLY, CDR2 FYNNEI. The CDR3 consists of 13 residues. The V and J ends lost 6 bases and 5 bases, in that order; junction bases with no gene match: 4. CDR3 in amino acids: CASRGDRAYGYTF. The CDR3 bases are TGTGCCAGCAGGGGGGACAGGGCTTATGGCTACACCTTC.

This clone was observed a single time. The J gene is TRBJ1-1, the V gene TRBV2; D possibly corresponds to TRBD1 (5 bases). The V gene's germline CDR1 is SNHLY and CDR2 FYNNEI. Trimming left V 4 bases short and J 0 bases short, with 6 bases between. The CDR3 is 13 residues long. This CDR3 reads CASSGQMNTEAFF. The CDR3, as DNA: TGTGCCAGCAGTGGACAGATGAACACTGAAGCTTTCTTT.

DNA for the CDR3: TGCAGCGCCACTTCTAGGGGTAACACTGAAGCTTTCTTT. This codes for CSATSRGNTEAFF. This rearrangement joins TRBV29-1 to TRBJ1-1; D may be TRBD1 (5 bases). V was pared by 7 bases and J by 2 bases, with 14 bases between. Per the germline V gene, CDR1 is SQVTM and CDR2 is ANQGSEA. The CDR3 runs to 13 residues.

V gene TRBV4-2 combines with J gene TRBJ1-1; 7 bases line up with TRBD1. Trimming took 1 base from V and 2 from J; bases not matched to a gene: 7. Germline values: CDR1 LGHNA, CDR2 YNFKEQ. CDR3 length equals 16 residues. CDR3 sequence reads: CASSQGGRGLNTEAFF. CDR3 coding DNA: TGTGCCAGCAGCCAAGGGGGCAGGGGGTTAAACACTGAAGCTTTCTTT.

A note on this clone: This sample also contains other DNA sequences that code for the same CDR3. The V call is TRBV5-1, the J call TRBJ2-2, with a weak D call TRBD2 (6 bases). V was trimmed by 3 bases and J by 2 bases, leaving 11 bases between them. Germline V CDR1 and CDR2: SGHRS, YFSETQ. This CDR3 comprises 15 residues. The CDR3 loop is CASSSGTVNTGELFF. CDR3 coding DNA: TGCGCCAGCAGCTCCGGGACTGTCAACACCGGGGAGCTGTTTTTT.

The chain recombines TRBV19 with TRBJ2-1; no reliable D call. V was clipped by 7 bases and J by 6 bases, with 13 bases between them. Per germline, CDR1 LNHDA and CDR2 SQIVND (reference sequence). This CDR3 comprises 13 residues. The CDR3 nucleotides read TGTGCCAGTACTCAAAACAATCGCAATGAGCAGTTCTTC. The encoded protein is CASTQNNRNEQFF.

This chain connects TRBV5-1 to TRBJ1-6, with TRBD1 as a possible D gene (6 bases). The length of the CDR3 is 14 residues. The germline CDR1 and CDR2 sequences are SGHRS and YFSETQ. V shed 0 bases and J shed 8 bases, with 9 bases lying between them. CDR3 loop: CASSLVRGDSPLHF. In DNA, the CDR3 is TGCGCCAGCAGCTTGGTCAGGGGAGATTCACCCCTCCACTTT.

The J gene is TRBJ1-1, the V gene TRBV2; D is unresolved. CDR3 length: 14 amino acids. Germline CDR1 is SNHLY and CDR2 is FYNNEI. V was cut by 0 bases and J by 0 bases, with 5 bases left in between. The CDR3 spells CASSEAALNTEAFF. DNA of the CDR3: TGTGCCAGCAGTGAAGCAGCCCTGAACACTGAAGCTTTCTTT.

This sequence joins TRBV3-1 (or the pseudogene TRBV3-2) and TRBJ1-3; D gene ambiguous. The CDR3 is made up of 14 amino acids. The V and J ends lost 2 bases and 2 bases respectively, with 7 bases between them. Per the germline V gene, CDR1 is LGHDT and CDR2 is YNNKEL (reference sequence). CDR3 coding DNA: TGTGCCAGCAGCCAACCGGAGCCTGGAAACACCATATATTTT. This gives the protein CASSQPEPGNTIYF.

The rearrangement links TRBV29-1 to TRBJ1-1; maybe TRBD1 (6 bases). V lost 7 bases and J lost 6, with 15 bases in between. CDR3 size: 12 residues. Germline assignment: CDR1 SQVTM and CDR2 ANQGSEA. The CDR3 spells CSAYRAFAEAFF. CDR3 nucleotides: TGCAGCGCGTACAGGGCGTTCGCTGAAGCTTTCTTT.

The rearrangement joins TRBV6-2 or TRBV6-3 to TRBJ2-5; D perhaps matches TRBD2 (5 bases). This CDR3 is built from 15 residues. Trimming left V 2 bases short and J 2 bases short, with 12 bases between. The germline V gene has CDR1 MNHEY and CDR2 SVGEGT. CDR3 region: CASSYILSGQETQYF. The CDR3 DNA reads TGTGCCAGCAGTTACATTCTAAGCGGACAAGAGACCCAGTACTTC.

The rearrangement uses TRBV6-5 and TRBJ2-7, with D possibly being TRBD1 (6 bases). The CDR3 runs 13 residues. Germline CDR1 reads MNHEY; CDR2 reads SVGAGI. V lost 4 bases to trimming and J lost 4 bases, with 11 bases between them. CDR3 sequence (DNA): TGTGCCAGCAGTTTGGACAGTCCGTACGAGCAGTACTTC. It yields the protein CASSLDSPYEQYF.

V usage is TRBV29-1 and J usage is TRBJ2-7; 11 nucleotides match TRBD2. This CDR3 spans 14 amino acids. The V and J ends lost 6 bases and 2 bases, in that order; junction bases with no gene match: 6. Germline V CDR1 and CDR2: SQVTM, ANQGSEA. CDR3 in DNA: TGCAGCGTGGCGTCTAGCGGGGGGCCCTACGAGCAGTACTTC. It yields the protein CSVASSGGPYEQYF.

J is TRBJ1-2 and V is TRBV5-1, with 7 positions matching TRBD1. J gave up 8 bases and V 7 bases, and 11 bases lay outside the gene matches. There are 13 residues in the CDR3. Germline CDR1 reads SGHRS; CDR2 reads YFSETQ. The CDR3 reads CASRATGELGYTF. CDR3 sequence (DNA): TGCGCCAGCCGAGCTACAGGGGAGCTGGGCTACACCTTC.

This rearrangement joins TRBV5-1 to TRBJ2-2; D call uncertain. CDR1 and CDR2 from the germline V gene are SGHRS and YFSETQ. V dropped 2 bases and J dropped 5 bases, with 16 bases sitting between them. CDR3 length equals 16 residues. The CDR3 sequence: CASSLGQVGWTGELFF. Written as DNA, the CDR3 is TGCGCCAGCAGCTTAGGCCAGGTCGGATGGACCGGGGAGCTGTTTTTT.

V is TRBV3-1 (or the pseudogene TRBV3-2) and J is TRBJ1-4; D gene ambiguous. In germline, CDR1 is LGHDT, CDR2 YNNKEL (reference sequence). CDR3 size: 15 residues. V was shortened by 2 bases and J by 10 bases, with 17 bases between the two germline ends. The CDR3 region is CASSQYPGYEGKLFF. Here the CDR3 DNA reads TGTGCCAGCAGCCAATATCCCGGATATGAGGGAAAACTGTTTTTT.

This clone has only one observation. J is TRBJ1-1 and V is TRBV9; D call uncertain. Germline lookup yields CDR1 SGDLS and CDR2 YYNGEE. V was cut by 5 bases and J by 0 bases, with 8 bases left in between. The CDR3 loop spans 13 amino acids. Here the CDR3 reads CASSRTVNTEAFF. Here the CDR3 DNA reads TGTGCCAGCAGTCGAACAGTGAACACTGAAGCTTTCTTT. Supplemented by reference TRBV9 and TRBJ1-1, the full variable domain reads DSGVTQTPKHLITATGQRVTLRCSPRSGDLSVYWYQQSLDQGLQFLIQYYNGEERAKGNILERFSAQQFPDLHSELNLSSLELGDSALYFCASSRTVNTEAFFGQGTRLTVV.

J is TRBJ2-7 and V is TRBV4-1; TRBD1 aligns across 8 bases. The CDR3 sequence is 14 residues long. The V and J ends lost 1 base and 5 bases, in that order; junction bases with no gene match: 4. Looked up from germline, CDR1 is MGHRA and CDR2 is YSYEKL. CDR3 sequence: CASSQGTGIDEQYF. The DNA for the CDR3 is TGCGCCAGCAGCCAAGGGACAGGGATCGACGAGCAGTACTTC.